These T cell receptor beta chains were read from a single sample in a study of shared clonotypes between healthy human individuals. The method was immunoSEQ multiplex PCR; TCRdb's version includes in-frame clones alone and lacks a portion of them. The sample lists hundreds of thousands of clones; around four fifths were seen once. The source material was memory CD4+ T cells sorted from blood. These receptors were obtained from a woman aged 25 to 39 in good health. The CDR3 runs from the conserved cysteine through the conserved F or W. D genes are given only for firm matches. For some rows the clone size is stated as once, few or many, or as a class when expanded; others skip it.

TRBD1	TRBV5-1	14	NA	TRBJ2-7	CASSPTDRPNEQYF	TGCGCCAGCAGCCCTACGGACAGGCCCAACGAGCAGTACTTC
NA	TRBV11-2	14	NA	TRBJ1-1	CASSLVMVNTEAFF	TGTGCCAGCAGCTTAGTTATGGTAAACACTGAAGCTTTCTTT
NA	TRBV30	13	NA	TRBJ1-2	CAWRVGSTYGYTF	TGTGCCTGGAGAGTAGGGAGCACCTATGGCTACACCTTC
NA	TRBV5-6	14	NA	TRBJ1-2	CASSGVTGNYGYTF	TGTGCCAGCAGCGGTGTTACAGGGAACTATGGCTACACCTTC
NA	TRBV28	16	NA	TRBJ2-6	CASMGVGVAGANVLTF	TGTGCCAGCATGGGGGTCGGGGTCGCTGGGGCCAACGTCCTGACTTTC
NA	TRBV7-9	12	NA	TRBJ2-5	CASSFSRETQYF	TGTGCCAGCAGCTTCTCTAGGGAGACCCAGTACTTC
NA	TRBV6-4	16	NA	TRBJ1-4	CASSDSNWQGDEKLFF	TGTGCCAGCAGTGACTCGAACTGGCAGGGAGATGAAAAACTGTTTTTT
NA	TRBV7-8	13	NA	TRBJ1-4	CASSSQSNEKLFF	TGTGCCAGCAGCTCACAGTCTAATGAAAAACTGTTTTTT
TRBD2	TRBV18	13	NA	TRBJ2-7	CASSQGSGGEQYF	TGTGCCAGCTCACAAGGATCGGGGGGCGAGCAGTACTTC
NA	TRBV10-3	14	few	TRBJ2-7	CAISDTGGSYEQYF	TGTGCCATCAGTGATACAGGAGGTAGCTACGAGCAGTACTTC
TRBD2	TRBV4-1	16	NA	TRBJ2-7	CASSQILAGDPNEQYF	TGCGCCAGCAGCCAAATATTAGCGGGAGATCCCAACGAGCAGTACTTC
TRBD1	TRBV11-1	16	NA	TRBJ2-5	CASSSRRQGIQETQYF	TGTGCCAGCAGCTCCCGCAGACAGGGAATCCAAGAGACCCAGTACTTC
NA	TRBV5-1	16	NA	TRBJ2-5	CASSLAWTANPETQYF	TGCGCCAGCAGCTTGGCCTGGACAGCCAACCCGGAGACCCAGTACTTC
NA	TRBV9	14	NA	TRBJ1-1	CASSVHERGLGAFF	TGTGCCAGCAGCGTGCATGAGCGGGGGCTTGGAGCTTTCTTT
NA	TRBV11-2	13	NA	TRBJ1-1	CASSLTDDTEAFF	TGTGCCAGCAGCTTAACGGACGACACTGAAGCTTTCTTT
NA	TRBV28	15	NA	TRBJ1-1	CASSLEAGSNTEAFF	TGTGCCAGCAGTTTAGAGGCAGGCTCGAACACTGAAGCTTTCTTT
NA	TRBV7-9	12	few	TRBJ1-5	CASSRDGQPQHF	TGTGCCAGCAGCCGCGACGGTCAGCCCCAGCATTTT
NA	TRBV10-3	14	NA	TRBJ1-2	CAISDFSGRYGYTF	TGTGCCATCAGTGACTTCTCGGGGCGTTATGGCTACACCTTC
NA	TRBV6-5	12	NA	TRBJ2-7	CASSPGRNEQYF	TGTGCCAGCAGTCCTGGGAGAAACGAGCAGTACTTC
NA	TRBV19	13	NA	TRBJ1-1	CASRQSRGTEAFF	TGTGCCAGTAGGCAATCCCGGGGCACTGAAGCTTTCTTT
TRBD1	TRBV10-3	13	NA	TRBJ2-7	CAMSGQVNYEQYF	TGTGCCATGAGTGGACAGGTGAACTACGAGCAGTACTTC
NA	TRBV30	11	NA	TRBJ1-2	CALQGNYGYTF	TGTGCCTTACAGGGAAACTATGGCTACACCTTC
TRBD1	TRBV27	16	NA	TRBJ1-2	CASSFGQGAWNYGYTF	TGTGCCAGCAGTTTCGGACAGGGGGCGTGGAATTATGGCTACACCTTC
TRBD2	TRBV5-8	17	NA	TRBJ2-5	CASSNGYLRVGGETQYF	TGTGCCAGCAGCAACGGATACTTGCGGGTCGGGGGGGAGACCCAGTACTTC
NA	TRBV28	13	NA	TRBJ2-2	CASRTANTGELFF	TGTGCCTCTCGGACGGCGAACACCGGGGAGCTGTTTTTT
TRBD2	TRBV15	14	NA	TRBJ2-5	CATSSARGVRAQYF	TGTGCCACCAGCAGTGCCCGGGGGGTTCGGGCCCAGTACTTC
NA	TRBV7-2	13	NA	TRBJ2-3	CASSLMGTDTQYF	TGTGCCAGCAGCTTGATGGGTACAGATACGCAGTATTTT
NA	TRBV28	14	NA	TRBJ2-1	CASSSPRGIREQFF	TGTGCCAGCAGTTCGCCAAGAGGGATCAGGGAGCAGTTCTTC
NA	TRBV7-2	15	few	TRBJ2-3	CASSLGHPITDTQYF	TGTGCCAGCAGCTTGGGACACCCTATCACAGATACGCAGTATTTT
NA	TRBV6-5	14	NA	TRBJ2-5	CASSTGRTQETQYF	TGTGCCAGCAGTACGGGTCGCACCCAAGAGACCCAGTACTTC
NA	TRBV10-1	14	NA	TRBJ2-7	CASSPNLDSYEQYF	TGCGCCAGCAGCCCTAATCTCGACTCCTACGAGCAGTACTTC
TRBD1	TRBV29-1	13	NA	TRBJ1-1	CSVADRGYTEAFF	TGCAGCGTCGCGGACAGGGGTTACACTGAAGCTTTCTTT
NA	TRBV28	12	NA	TRBJ1-2	CASTGGFYGYTF	TGTGCCAGCACCGGCGGGTTCTATGGCTACACCTTC
NA	TRBV5-1	15	NA	TRBJ2-1	CASSKDSALYNEQFF	TGCGCCAGCAGTAAAGACTCAGCCCTCTACAATGAGCAGTTCTTC
TRBD2	TRBV10-2	14	NA	TRBJ2-7	CASSVATSGTEQYF	TGCGCCAGCAGTGTGGCGACTAGCGGGACCGAGCAGTACTTC
NA	TRBV18	13	NA	TRBJ2-1	CASSPSEYNEQFF	TGTGCCAGCTCACCGTCTGAGTACAATGAGCAGTTCTTC
TRBD2	TRBV27	15	NA	TRBJ2-5	CASSTSAGGPETQYF	TGTGCCAGCAGTACGTCAGCGGGAGGGCCGGAGACCCAGTACTTC
NA	TRBV25-1	13	NA	TRBJ1-2	CASSERRSNGYTF	TGTGCCAGCAGTGAACGTCGGTCGAATGGCTACACCTTC
NA	TRBV7-7	14	NA	TRBJ2-7	CASSLGPSNHEQYF	TGTGCCAGCAGCTTAGGCCCGTCTAACCACGAGCAGTACTTC
NA	TRBV5-8	13	few	TRBJ1-5	CASSLAREGPQHF	TGTGCCAGCAGCTTGGCCAGGGAGGGGCCCCAGCATTTT
NA	TRBV4-2	13	few	TRBJ2-1	CASSSQSLNEQFF	TGTGCCAGCAGCTCACAAAGCCTAAATGAGCAGTTCTTC
TRBD2	TRBV4-1	14	once	TRBJ2-7	CASSQLTSVYEQYF	TGCGCCAGCAGCCAACTGACTAGCGTCTACGAGCAGTACTTC
NA	TRBV6-5	13	NA	TRBJ2-7	CASGKGVSYEQYF	TGTGCCAGCGGAAAGGGGGTATCCTACGAGCAGTACTTC
NA	TRBV27	14	NA	TRBJ1-1	CASSSPGTKSEAFF	TGTGCCAGCAGTTCCCCCGGGACAAAAAGTGAAGCTTTCTTT
TRBD2	TRBV5-8	14	NA	TRBJ2-1	CASSAPGLVNEQFF	TGTGCCAGCAGCGCCCCGGGACTAGTGAATGAGCAGTTCTTC
NA	TRBV30	12	NA	TRBJ1-1	CAWSVGGPQAFF	TGTGCCTGGAGTGTAGGAGGGCCCCAAGCTTTCTTT
TRBD1	TRBV7-9	15	NA	TRBJ2-2	CASSLDRGYTGELFF	TGTGCCAGCAGCTTAGACAGGGGATACACCGGGGAGCTGTTTTTT
NA	TRBV5-4	15	NA	TRBJ1-5	CASSQEFGQLQPQHF	TGTGCCAGCAGCCAAGAGTTCGGGCAGCTCCAGCCCCAGCATTTT
TRBD1	TRBV27	14	NA	TRBJ1-1	CASSTDRANTEAFF	TGTGCCAGCAGCACCGACAGGGCGAACACTGAAGCTTTCTTT
NA	TRBV28	14	NA	TRBJ1-1	CASSLQSGATEAFF	TGTGCCAGCAGTTTGCAGAGCGGGGCGACTGAAGCTTTCTTT
TRBD2	TRBV2	13	NA	TRBJ2-7	CASSVAGPYEQYF	TGTGCCAGCAGCGTAGCGGGACCGTACGAGCAGTACTTC
TRBD2	TRBV28	18	NA	TRBJ2-3	CASSLTIRTSGGTDTQYF	TGTGCCAGCAGTTTAACCATCAGGACTAGCGGGGGCACAGATACGCAGTATTTT
TRBD1	TRBV29-1	13	NA	TRBJ1-2	CSVERRTGNGYTF	TGCAGCGTTGAGCGTCGGACAGGGAACGGCTACACCTTC